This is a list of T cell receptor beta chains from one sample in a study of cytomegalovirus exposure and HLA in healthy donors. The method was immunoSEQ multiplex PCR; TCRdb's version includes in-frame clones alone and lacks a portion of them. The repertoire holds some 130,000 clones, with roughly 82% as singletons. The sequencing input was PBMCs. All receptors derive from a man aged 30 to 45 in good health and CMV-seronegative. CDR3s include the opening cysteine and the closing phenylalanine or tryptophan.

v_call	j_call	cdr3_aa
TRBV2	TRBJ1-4	CASSLGTVNEKLFF
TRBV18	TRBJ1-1	CASSPGQGMAEAFF
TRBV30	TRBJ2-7	CAWRGASGLQQYF
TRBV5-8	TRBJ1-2	CARSRDSNYGYTF
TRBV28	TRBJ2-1	CASSPYQGRQGPYNEQFF
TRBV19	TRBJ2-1	CASSIRRGEDNEQFF
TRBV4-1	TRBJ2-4	CASSHRAGLAKNIQYF
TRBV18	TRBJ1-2	CASSPGQGDKIDGYTF
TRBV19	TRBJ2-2	CASEGQNTGELFF
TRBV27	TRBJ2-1	CASSLPSGDNEQFF
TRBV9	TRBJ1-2	CASSVVATDMGYGYTF
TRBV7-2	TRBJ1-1	CASSRAGREAFF
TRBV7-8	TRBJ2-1	CASSLAGGGSYNEQFF
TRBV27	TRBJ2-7	CASSPGTGKYEQYF
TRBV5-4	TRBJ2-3	CASRLRGGADTQYF
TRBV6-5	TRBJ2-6	CASSLASGANVLTF
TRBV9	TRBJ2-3	CASGTGTLTDTQYF
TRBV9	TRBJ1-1	CASSVGGQGAKAFF
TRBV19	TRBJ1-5	CASSPRGGGGNQPQHF
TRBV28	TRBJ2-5	CASSSPGQQETQYF
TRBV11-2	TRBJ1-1	CASRSGQLNTEAFF
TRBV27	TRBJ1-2	CASSMHREGGYTF
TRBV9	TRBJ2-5	CASSNRQGGTETQYF
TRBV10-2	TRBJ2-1	CASSGGNEQFF
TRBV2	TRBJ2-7	CASSERHYEQYF
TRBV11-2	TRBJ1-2	CATTSNTFGGYTF
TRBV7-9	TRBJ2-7	CASSLRGGGNEQYF
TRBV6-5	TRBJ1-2	CATLTGGFGGYTF
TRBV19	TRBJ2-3	CASSRTGRTDTQYF